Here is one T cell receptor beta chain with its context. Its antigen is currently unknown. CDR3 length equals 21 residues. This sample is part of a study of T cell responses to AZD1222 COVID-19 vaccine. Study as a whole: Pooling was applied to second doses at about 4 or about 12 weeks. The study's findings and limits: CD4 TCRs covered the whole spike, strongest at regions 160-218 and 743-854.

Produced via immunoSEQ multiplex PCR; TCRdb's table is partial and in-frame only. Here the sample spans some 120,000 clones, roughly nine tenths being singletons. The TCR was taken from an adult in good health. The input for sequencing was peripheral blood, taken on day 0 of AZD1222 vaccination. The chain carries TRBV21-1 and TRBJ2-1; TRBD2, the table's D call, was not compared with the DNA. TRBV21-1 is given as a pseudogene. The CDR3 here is CASSTEVRKQIGTSGALKQFF. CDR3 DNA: TGTGCCAGCAGCACAGAGGTTCGAAAACAAATCGGGACTAGCGGGGCCCTGAAGCAGTTCTTC.